This TCR beta chain emerged from a study of blood T cell repertoires in COVID-19. Across the study: PBMCs, B-cell-depleted T cells, or T cells were the source of the cDNA or gDNA that made up the material.

The repertoire was sequenced with immunoSEQ multiplex PCR; TCRdb's copy has only in-frame clones and lacks some. The sample lists under 250,000 clones; over 75% were seen once. The length of the CDR3 is 14 residues. From germline, CDR1 is MDHEN and CDR2 SYDVKM. V was clipped by 5 bases and J by 1 base; unmatched bases: 4. The source material was peripheral blood. This chain connects TRBV28 to TRBJ1-1; 7 nucleotides align to TRBD1. The receptor was isolated from a woman of 80 years or more with acute or convalescent COVID-19. DNA for the CDR3: TGTGCCAGCAGTACGGGACAGCAGAACACTGAAGCTTTCTTT. This sequence encodes CASSTGQQNTEAFF.